What follows is one T cell receptor (beta chain) and its context. Its antigen is still unknown. No base-level quality is on record; no much larger clone is a single base apart. This sample was taken from a study of blood T cell repertoires in COVID-19 (dated by TCRdb to 2020 to 2021). About the study as a whole: Samples covering the acute and convalescent phases of COVID-19 were provided by collaborators in the United States, Italy and Spain. Sample metadata almost always included a de-identified subject ID, COVID-19 status, age in years and sex. The repertoires were made available in a free public database intended to serve as a resource for research on the immune response to SARS-CoV-2. Subjects who had been exposed to COVID-19, were actively infected with it, or had recovered from it provided the deeply sampled blood TCRbeta repertoires that made up the dataset. Where HLA class I and class II types were available, the types were taken from metadata supplied by the sample provider, not from assay-based typing. The material from the prospective study consisted of cDNA or gDNA derived from T cells, B-cell-depleted T cells, or PBMCs. Samples were obtained from the ongoing ImmuneRACE study (first 160 participants) and from some 1,300 subjects provided by 6 global collaborators.

Points the paper makes about the study in general: The quantity of clinical and demographic metadata differed by source and by participant and was supplied without curation.

The immunoSEQ Assay, a bias-controlled multiplex PCR, was used to amplify TCRbeta CDR3 regions from genomic DNA. On the authors' methods: Within the assay, amplification of reference gene primers was used to estimate how many nucleated cells each sample contained. To quantify the absolute abundance of each unique TCRbeta CDR3 rearrangement, sequence reads were collapsed and filtered. For each sample, productive Simpson clonality was calculated as the square root of Simpson's diversity index across productive rearrangements. The table comes from immuneACCESS by way of TCRdb, which keeps in-frame sequences with V and J called. Part of the clones is missing from these tables; in studies checked, under half for an unresolved V gene and the rest for unknown reasons. V and J calls plus clone size are reproduced from that table; the DNA served to infer D and trimming. The sample records roughly 360,000 clones, roughly four fifths of which are singletons. The ten top clones hold 5% to 6% of the sample.

Participants in the prospective study were enrolled through a virtual design, were aged about 18 to 90 years, and lived in approximately 24 United States geographic areas. To assign participants to cohorts, the prospective study relied on clinical history that participants themselves reported in a screening survey and a study questionnaire. Recovered participants in ImmuneRACE Cohort 3 were defined by two consecutive negative NP/OP PCR tests, clearance by a healthcare professional, or resolution of symptoms. In the prospective study, whole blood, serum and a nasopharyngeal or oropharyngeal swab were collected from each participant by mobile phlebotomists. Over a 2-month period, participants in the prospective study had the option of providing additional blood draws and questionnaires. Prospective study blood samples were shipped either frozen or at room temperature before DNA extraction. Including the terminal cysteine and phenylalanine, the CDR3 comprises 17 residues. Just CDR3 DNA is preserved here, 51 bases in frame from base 1. V is trimmed back by 2 bases and J by 2 bases, and the junction contains 12 bases that no gene match accounts for. As encoded in the germline V gene (reference sequence), CDR1 is GTSNPN while CDR2 is SVGIG.

This clonotype was obtained from a woman aged 45-59 years who had recovered from COVID-19. Sequenced input: PBMCs or T cells enriched from blood (not recorded which). This chain is built from TRBV30 and TRBJ1-3; 7 bases in the middle match TRBD1. The encoded CDR3 is CAWSSRTGRSPGNTIYF. At the DNA level, the sequence is TGTGCCTGGAGTTCCAGGACAGGAAGGAGCCCTGGAAACACCATATATTTT.